The 19 T cell receptor beta chains listed next were all sequenced from one sample in a study of shared clonotypes between healthy human individuals. Assay: immunoSEQ multiplex PCR; the TCRdb copy retains only in-frame clones and omits some. Of about 2.3 million clones detected, 85% to 95% appear once; the ten largest clones hold 0.37%. Sequencing was carried out using naive CD4+ T cells from PBMCs. Regarding subset: CD45RA+ positively selected. The receptors shown here come from a man between 18 and 35 years old in good health. Some clones in this sample may be carry-over from other donors' samples.

The rearrangement joins TRBV7-9 to TRBJ1-6; possible D gene TRBD1, 6 bases. V gave up 3 bases and J gave up 6 bases, with 9 bases separating them. The CDR3 consists of 14 residues. CDR1 is SEHNR, CDR2 FQNEAQ, per germline (reference sequence). In DNA form, the CDR3 reads TGTGCCAGCAGCTTCGGACAGACTAATTCACCCCTCCACTTT. It yields the protein CASSFGQTNSPLHF.

V usage is TRBV28 and J usage is TRBJ2-5; D gene uncertain. V lost 8 bases to trimming and J lost 1 base, with 8 bases between them. CDR3 length: 12 residues. Germline CDR1 reads MDHEN; CDR2 reads SYDVKM. CDR3 sequence: CASGSLQETQYF. In nucleotides, the CDR3 is TGTGCCAGCGGAAGTCTCCAAGAGACCCAGTACTTC.

This sequence joins TRBV10-3 and TRBJ2-1, with TRBD2 matching over 8 bases. This CDR3 has 15 residues. Trimming took 3 bases from V and 4 from J; bases not matched to a gene: 5. Per the germline V gene, CDR1 is ENHRY and CDR2 is SYGVKD. Here the CDR3 DNA reads TGTGCCATCAGTGATTTAAGCGGGGGTTACAATGAGCAGTTCTTC. It specifies CAISDLSGGYNEQFF.

This clone came up a few times. The chain couples TRBV25-1 to TRBJ1-1, with D tentatively TRBD1 (6 bases). This CDR3 spans 12 amino acids. Per the germline V gene, CDR1 is MGHDK and CDR2 is SYGVNS. Trimming stripped 6 bases from V and 5 bases from J, with 10 bases between. This CDR3 reads CASRQGETEAFF. CDR3 in DNA: TGTGCCAGCAGACAGGGAGAAACTGAAGCTTTCTTT.

This clone came up once. V is TRBV10-3 and J is TRBJ1-5; 9 bases are shared with TRBD1. Unmatched junction bases numbered 15, after V lost 6 bases and J lost 6 bases. CDR1 and CDR2 (germline): ENHRY, SYGVKD. This CDR3 is built from 17 residues. The CDR3 DNA follows: TGTGCCATCAGCGCCCACCCTACAGGGGGCGAGGGTCAGCCCCAGCATTTT. Amino acids: CAISAHPTGGEGQPQHF.

This chain links TRBV7-2 with TRBJ2-1; weak D call: TRBD1 (5 bases). This CDR3 comprises 13 residues. V dropped 5 bases and J dropped 7 bases, with 12 bases sitting between them. In germline, CDR1 is SGHTA, CDR2 FQGNSA. The chain's CDR3 is CASSPWAGNEQFF. The DNA of the CDR3 is TGTGCCAGCAGCCCCTGGGCAGGGAATGAGCAGTTCTTC.

This clone was counted a single time. The rearrangement joins TRBV18 to TRBJ2-7, with D possibly being TRBD2 (5 bases). Trimming stripped 2 bases from V and 5 bases from J, with 13 bases between. The germline V gene encodes CDR1 KGHSH and CDR2 LQKENI. This CDR3 region has 14 residues. Here the CDR3 reads CASSPLELRDEQYF. CDR3 bases: TGTGCCAGCTCACCATTAGAGTTGAGGGACGAGCAGTACTTC.

V is TRBV18 and J is TRBJ1-3; 8 bases agree with TRBD1. Germline V gene data show CDR1 as KGHSH and CDR2 as LQKENI. The CDR3 runs to 15 residues. V lost 6 bases and J lost 0; bases outside the gene matches: 4. As DNA, the CDR3 is TGTGCCAGCTCGTCGGGACAGGACTCTGGAAACACCATATATTTT. This translates into CASSSGQDSGNTIYF.

A note on this clone: Other DNA sequences in this specimen translate into the identical CDR3. This chain connects TRBV5-1 to TRBJ2-5; 8 nucleotides line up with TRBD2. Germline CDR1 and CDR2: SGHRS and YFSETQ. The length of the CDR3 is 16 residues. V lost 0 bases to trimming and J lost 4 bases; unmatched junction nucleotides: 8. CDR3 amino acids: CASSLVPAGVGETQYF. As DNA, the CDR3 is TGCGCCAGCAGCTTGGTACCAGCGGGAGTCGGAGAGACCCAGTACTTC.

This CDR3 is CASSQDRGYNTGELFF. DNA for the CDR3: TGTGCCAGCAGCCAAGACAGGGGGTATAACACCGGGGAGCTGTTTTTT. The genes are TRBV14 and TRBJ2-2; TRBD1 matches 7 bases. Trimming at V came to 0 bases and at J to 2 bases, leaving 3 bases not matched to a gene. In germline, CDR1 is SGHDN, CDR2 FVKESK. The CDR3 length is 16 residues.

Of note for this clone: Other nucleotide sequences in the sample specify the same CDR3. The V and J genes are TRBV5-1 and TRBJ2-2, with D hard to call. Germline lookup yields CDR1 SGHRS and CDR2 YFSETQ. This CDR3 comprises 14 residues. Trimming left V 0 bases short and J 2 bases short, with 5 bases between. The CDR3 region is CASSLGVNTGELFF. The DNA of the CDR3 is TGCGCCAGCAGCTTGGGCGTAAACACCGGGGAGCTGTTTTTT.

V gene TRBV6-1 combines with J gene TRBJ2-7; 7 nucleotides align to TRBD2. Trimming cost V 10 bases and J 0 bases; bases outside gene matches: 6. Germline assignment: CDR1 MNHNS and CDR2 SASEGT. This CDR3 is built from 13 residues. This CDR3 reads CATKRDSSYEQYF. The CDR3, as DNA: TGTGCCACCAAGCGGGACTCCTCCTACGAGCAGTACTTC.

The CDR3 spells CASSLTSGSGAQYF. CDR3 coding DNA: TGTGCCAGCAGCTTAACTAGCGGGAGTGGAGCCCAGTACTTC. This chain links TRBV7-2 with TRBJ2-5; 11 bases map to TRBD2. From germline, CDR1 is SGHTA and CDR2 FQGNSA. J lost 9 bases, V lost 2 bases, and 5 bases had no gene match. The CDR3 is made up of 14 amino acids. The whole variable domain, remainder taken from reference TRBV7-2 and TRBJ2-5, is GAGVSQSPSNKVTEKGKDVELRCDPISGHTALYWYRQSLGQGLEFLIYFQGNSAPDKSGLPSDRFSAERTGGSVSTLTIQRTQQEDSAVYLCASSLTSGSGAQYFGPGTRLLVL.

This chain links TRBV5-5 with TRBJ1-3; 8 nucleotides line up with TRBD1. The CDR3 loop spans 15 amino acids. Germline trimming cut 1 base from V and 4 bases from J; bases unmatched to any gene: 4. In germline, CDR1 is SGHKS, CDR2 YYEKEE (reference sequence). The CDR3 region has the DNA TGTGCCAGCAGCTTGTTACAGGGGGTAGGAAACACCATATATTTT. Amino acids: CASSLLQGVGNTIYF.

The chain is built from TRBV5-1 and TRBJ2-3; the D is unclear. V was cut by 0 bases and J by 0 bases, with 8 bases left in between. CDR3 size: 15 residues. CDR1 and CDR2 (germline): SGHRS, YFSETQ. CDR3 in amino acids: CASSLAEASTDTQYF. Written as DNA, the CDR3 is TGCGCCAGCAGCTTGGCCGAAGCTAGCACAGATACGCAGTATTTT.

The rearrangement uses TRBV7-2 and TRBJ2-1, with a possible D match to TRBD2 (6 bases). V gave up 3 bases and J gave up 7 bases, with 13 bases separating them. The germline gives CDR1 SGHTA, CDR2 FQGNSA. The CDR3 contains 14 residues. CDR3 nucleotide sequence: TGTGCCAGCAGCTTGGCTAGCGATCGAAATGAGCAGTTCTTC. Its protein product is CASSLASDRNEQFF. The full variable domain, rest sourced from reference TRBV7-2 and TRBJ2-1, is GAGVSQSPSNKVTEKGKDVELRCDPISGHTALYWYRQSLGQGLEFLIYFQGNSAPDKSGLPSDRFSAERTGGSVSTLTIQRTQQEDSAVYLCASSLASDRNEQFFGPGTRLTVL.

The chain links TRBV27 to TRBJ1-4; TRBD1 might be the D (6 bases). CDR1 and CDR2 (germline): MNHEY, SMNVEV (reference sequence). This CDR3 has 14 amino acids. Trimming shortened V by 3 bases and J by 5 bases, and 10 bases separated the two germline ends. The CDR3 loop reads CASSFGGANEKLFF. The CDR3 nucleotides are TGTGCCAGCAGTTTTGGGGGGGCAAATGAAAAACTGTTTTTT. Combining the CDR3 with reference TRBV27 and TRBJ1-4 gives the whole variable domain EAQVTQNPRYLITVTGKKLTVTCSQNMNHEYMSWYRQDPGLGLRQIYYSMNVEVTDKGDVPEGYKVSRKEKRNFPLILESPSPNQTSLYFCASSFGGANEKLFFGSGTQLSVL.

This clone was seen once. Other DNA sequences in this specimen translate into the identical CDR3. The chain joins TRBV11-3 to TRBJ2-5, with D tentatively TRBD2 (6 bases). The V end was cut by 5 bases, the J end by 5 bases, with 9 bases between. In germline, CDR1 is SGHNT, CDR2 YENEEA. The CDR3 covers 12 residues. The CDR3 region is CASSRRGETQYF. CDR3 DNA sequence: TGTGCCAGCAGCCGGAGGGGTGAGACCCAGTACTTC.

The chain employs TRBV29-1 and TRBJ1-4; D remains ambiguous. Trimming removed 4 bases from V and 0 bases from J, with 6 bases in between. CDR3 size: 13 residues. Germline CDR1 reads SQVTM; CDR2 reads ANQGSEA. The CDR3 DNA reads as TGCAGCGTTGGGGTTGCAACTAATGAAAAACTGTTTTTT. Its protein is CSVGVATNEKLFF.